The 9 T cell receptor beta chains given below trace back to one sample, sequenced in a study of blood T cell repertoires in COVID-19. Here immunoSEQ multiplex PCR was the method, and the copy in TCRdb shows in-frame clones only, minus some. The sample holds about 220,000 clones, about four fifths seen once. The sample consisted of peripheral blood. Receptor source: a woman between 50 and 59 years old with acute or convalescent COVID-19.

The rearrangement uses TRBV6-4 and TRBJ2-1; D possibly corresponds to TRBD1 (5 bases). Germline assignment: CDR1 MRHNA and CDR2 SNTAGT. This CDR3 is built from 14 residues. V lost 5 bases and J 0 bases, leaving 8 bases between the germline ends. CDR3: CASSQGGSYNEQFF. The CDR3 coding sequence is TGTGCCAGCAGTCAGGGCGGCTCCTACAATGAGCAGTTCTTC.

The rearrangement joins TRBV11-2 to TRBJ1-2, with D possibly TRBD1 on 6 matching bases. V shed 5 bases and J shed 4 bases, with 14 bases lying between them. The V gene's germline CDR1 is SGHAT and CDR2 FQNNGV. CDR3 size: 14 residues. The DNA for the CDR3 is TGTGCCAGCAGCCCACAGGGAAATGGCTATGGCTACACCTTC. Protein sequence: CASSPQGNGYGYTF.

V gene TRBV3-1 (or the pseudogene TRBV3-2) combines with J gene TRBJ2-5; tentatively, D is TRBD2 (6 bases). The CDR3 is 14 amino acids. V was clipped by 5 bases and J by 5 bases, with 15 bases between them. Looked up from germline, CDR1 is LGHDT and CDR2 is YNNKEL (reference sequence). CDR3 amino acids: CASSGTGTGETQYF. The CDR3 bases are TGTGCCAGCAGCGGGACCGGGACTGGGGAGACCCAGTACTTC.

The V gene is TRBV5-4, the J gene TRBJ2-3; 8 nucleotides align to TRBD1. The CDR3 covers 14 residues. Losses at the gene ends were 2 bases for V and 4 bases for J; bases not matched to a gene: 3. Germline CDR1 is SGHNT and CDR2 is YYREEE (reference sequence). This CDR3 reads CASSLNRGADTQYF. The CDR3 DNA reads as TGTGCCAGCAGCTTAAACAGGGGGGCAGATACGCAGTATTTT.

This clone was seen a few times. The chain couples TRBV7-6 to TRBJ2-3; 8 bases align to TRBD2. The CDR3 loop spans 15 amino acids. CDR1 is SGHVS, CDR2 FNYEAQ, per germline. V shed 4 bases, J shed 4 bases, and the junction held 7 bases outside the gene matches. The CDR3 DNA follows: TGTGCCAGCAGCTCCAAAGGGACTAGAGCAGATACGCAGTATTTT. As protein: CASSSKGTRADTQYF.

The V gene is TRBV27, the J gene TRBJ2-7; 10 bases are a match to TRBD2. The CDR3 consists of 16 residues. The J segment lost 1 base and the V segment lost 1 base, leaving 4 bases of the junction unmatched. Germline V gene lookup returns CDR1 MNHEY and CDR2 SMNVEV (reference sequence). DNA for the CDR3: TGTGCCAGCAGTTTATTACTAGCGGGAAGGTCCTACGAGCAGTACTTC. This sequence encodes CASSLLLAGRSYEQYF.

This chain uses TRBV2 with TRBJ1-4; a weak D match, TRBD1 (6 bases). V was shortened by 6 bases and J by 3 bases, with 11 bases between the two germline ends. CDR3 length: 14 residues. Germline V gene data show CDR1 as SNHLY and CDR2 as FYNNEI. CDR3 in amino acids: CASRKGGANEKLFF. CDR3 coding DNA: TGTGCCAGCAGAAAAGGGGGAGCTAATGAAAAACTGTTTTTT. Based on the CDR3 plus reference TRBV2 and TRBJ1-4, the full variable domain is EPEVTQTPSHQVTQMGQEVILRCVPISNHLYFYWYRQILGQKVEFLVSFYNNEISEKSEIFDDQFSVERPDGSNFTLKIRSTKLEDSAMYFCASRKGGANEKLFFGSGTQLSVL.

This sequence joins TRBV6-5 and TRBJ1-5; D unclear. Between the trimmed V and J ends, which lost 8 bases and 1 base, there was a span of 15 bases. The CDR3 extends over 15 amino acids. Germline-derived CDR1 and CDR2 are MNHEY and SVGAGI. CDR3 coding DNA: TGTGCCAGCTCTACATATTGGGAGAGCAATCAGCCCCAGCATTTT. Amino acid sequence: CASSTYWESNQPQHF.

The chain uses TRBV9 and TRBJ2-2; 9 bases line up with TRBD2. Germline V lookup: CDR1 SGDLS, CDR2 YYNGEE. This CDR3 is built from 15 residues. V lost 0 bases and J lost 5; bases outside the gene matches: 2. CDR3 sequence: CASSVGLAETGELFF. The CDR3 nucleotides are TGTGCCAGCAGCGTAGGACTAGCGGAAACCGGGGAGCTGTTTTTT.